The rows below give T cell receptor beta chains drawn from one sample of a study of PD-L1 blockade in urothelial cancer. The data were produced by immunoSEQ multiplex PCR, yet TCRdb's version contains in-frame clones alone and is incomplete. The sample holds 72,000 or so clones, approximately 84% seen once. The sequencing used PBMCs, collected around atezolizumab (anti-PD-L1) treatment. Receptors were obtained from a man between 60 and 75 years old with urothelial cancer. Each CDR3 is given with its conserved first and last residue. Each record gives: J gene, V gene, clone size, D gene, CDR3 length, CDR3 DNA, CDR3 protein. A D gene is named only where the DNA matches it firmly. Size is stated for part of the rows, as once, few or many counts, or as a class when the clone is expanded.

TRBJ1-5 TRBV2 once NA 15 TGTGCCAGCGGAAAAGGGGGACGGGGCAATCAGCCCCAGCATTTT CASGKGGRGNQPQHF
TRBJ2-1 TRBV7-6 NA TRBD1 16 TGTGCCAGCAGCTTAACGCCGACAGGGATTGCTCGTGAGCAGTTCTTC CASSLTPTGIAREQFF
TRBJ2-3 TRBV15 few TRBD2 17 TGTGCCACCAGCAGAGGATCAAGCGGGGATGGCACAGATACGCAGTATTTT CATSRGSSGDGTDTQYF
TRBJ2-7 TRBV7-9 few NA 11 TGTGCCAGCAGCCCCCAGGACGAGCAGTACTTC CASSPQDEQYF
TRBJ2-1 TRBV6-1 NA NA 12 TGTGCCAGCAGCAACCCAGGGGATGAGCAGTTCTTC CASSNPGDEQFF
TRBJ1-5 TRBV4-3 NA NA 15 TGCGCCAGCAGCCAAGATGGGACAAGCAATCAGCCCCAGCATTTT CASSQDGTSNQPQHF
TRBJ1-6 TRBV2 NA TRBD1 14 TGTGCCAGTAGAGCGGACAGGGAGAATTCACCCCTCCACTTT CASRADRENSPLHF
TRBJ2-1 TRBV11-2 NA NA 15 TGTGCCAGCAGCCCCTCGGGATACTCCTACAATGAGCAGTTCTTC CASSPSGYSYNEQFF
TRBJ2-6 TRBV6-1 NA NA 14 TGTGCCATCGATACGTCGGCTGGGGCCAACGTCCTGACTTTC CAIDTSAGANVLTF
TRBJ2-7 TRBV5-5 NA TRBD1 14 TGTGCCAGCAGCTTGGACGGACAGGGGGGCGAGCAGTACTTC CASSLDGQGGEQYF
TRBJ1-1 TRBV15 few NA 13 TGTGCCACCAGCAGAGATCGGGGTGGCGAAGCTTTCTTT CATSRDRGGEAFF
TRBJ1-2 TRBV14 NA TRBD1 13 TGTGCCAGCAGCCCGACAGGGGTTGACGGCTACACCTTC CASSPTGVDGYTF
TRBJ1-6 TRBV19 NA TRBD1 15 TGTGCCACAAACCCGGGACAGGGTCTAAATTCACCCCTCCACTTT CATNPGQGLNSPLHF
TRBJ2-3 TRBV5-1 NA NA 12 TGCGCCAGCAGCCGTAGCACAGATACGCAGTATTTT CASSRSTDTQYF
TRBJ1-1 TRBV6-6 NA TRBD1 14 TGTGCCAGCAAAACAGGGGGGGATAACACTGAAGCTTTCTTT CASKTGGDNTEAFF
TRBJ2-1 TRBV30 NA TRBD2 15 TGTGCCTGGAAATCTCACGCGGGGGCGGGGGGTGAGCAGTTCTTC CAWKSHAGAGGEQFF
TRBJ2-2 TRBV19 NA TRBD1 15 TGTGCCAGTAGTGCAGACAGGGAATACGGCGGGGAGCTGTTTTTT CASSADREYGGELFF
TRBJ1-1 TRBV18 NA TRBD1 15 TGTGCCAGCTCCACCGGGACAGGGAGGTACACTGAAGCTTTCTTT CASSTGTGRYTEAFF
TRBJ1-1 TRBV6-5 NA TRBD1 15 TGTGCCAGCAGTCGGAGACAGGGGGCCGGCACTGAAGCTTTCTTT CASSRRQGAGTEAFF
TRBJ1-6 TRBV4-1 once NA 14 TGCGCCAGCAGCATAGAGAGGGATACTTCACCCCTCCACTTT CASSIERDTSPLHF
TRBJ1-6 TRBV7-2 NA NA 18 TGTGCCAGCAGCTTAAGGTTAGGGGATGAATCCTATAATTCACCCCTCCACTTT CASSLRLGDESYNSPLHF
TRBJ2-3 TRBV11-2 once NA 15 TGTGCCAGCAGCTTAGTTGCGGGGGCGCCAAATACGCAGTATTTT CASSLVAGAPNTQYF
TRBJ1-2 TRBV19 NA TRBD1 14 TGTGCCAGTAGTGGGGGACAGGGGGTCTATGGCTACACCTTC CASSGGQGVYGYTF
TRBJ2-3 TRBV2 NA TRBD1 16 TGTGCCAGCAGTGATAGGACAGGGGGGGCAACAGATACGCAGTATTTT CASSDRTGGATDTQYF
TRBJ2-5 TRBV14 NA NA 16 TGTGCCAGCAGCCAGGATGTCACCGGGACACAAGAGACCCAGTACTTC CASSQDVTGTQETQYF
TRBJ2-5 TRBV6-6 NA TRBD1 14 TGTGCCAGCAGTTACTCGATGACAGGGACGGCCCAGTACTTC CASSYSMTGTAQYF
TRBJ2-3 TRBV5-8 NA TRBD2 15 TGTGCCAGCAGCCGGGGGGTTTCCCCCACAGATACGCAGTATTTT CASSRGVSPTDTQYF
TRBJ2-2 TRBV30 NA NA 14 TGTGCCTGGAGTGTATTGCAGGAAGCCGGGGAGCTGTTTTTT CAWSVLQEAGELFF
TRBJ1-1 TRBV6-5 NA NA 14 TGTGCCAGCAGTTACTCGAACAGGGAGATTAAAGCTTTCTTT CASSYSNREIKAFF
TRBJ2-2 TRBV2 NA NA 15 TGTGCCAGCAGTGACTGGCGGATGAACACCGGGGAGCTGTTTTTT CASSDWRMNTGELFF
TRBJ1-4 TRBV7-2 NA NA 15 TGTGCCAGCAGCCTGGGGGCAGGGGTTTATGAAAAACTGTTTTTT CASSLGAGVYEKLFF
TRBJ2-6 TRBV11-2 NA TRBD1 17 TGTGCCAGCAGACCTTGGGGACAGCACCCTGGGGCCAACGTCCTGACTTTC CASRPWGQHPGANVLTF
TRBJ1-6 TRBV7-3 once NA 15 TGTGCCAGCAGCTTAAGCCCAGGGAATAATTCACCCCTCCACTTT CASSLSPGNNSPLHF
TRBJ2-7 TRBV21-1 NA NA 15 TGTGCCAGCAGCAAGCAGGGACAGTGCCCCTACGAGCAGTACTTC CASSKQGQCPYEQYF
TRBJ1-2 TRBV2 NA TRBD1 13 TGTGCCAGCAATCGTCGGGACAGTATGGGCTACACCTTC CASNRRDSMGYTF
TRBJ1-1 TRBV6-5 NA NA 15 TGTGCCAGCAGCTCCCTAGGGCAGGGGACGGGTGAAGCTTTCTTT CASSSLGQGTGEAFF
TRBJ1-5 TRBV5-6 NA TRBD1 17 TGTGCCAGCAGCTATTTCTCCCGGGACAGGGCTGATCAGCCCCAGCATTTT CASSYFSRDRADQPQHF
TRBJ2-7 TRBV30 NA NA 18 TGTGCCTGGAGTGTACGGAGGTTCTGGGCCGATGGCTCCTACGAGCAGTACTTC CAWSVRRFWADGSYEQYF
TRBJ2-5 TRBV4-1 NA NA 14 TGCGCCAGCAGCGAAACAGGGTTTCAAGAGACCCAGTACTTC CASSETGFQETQYF
TRBJ2-1 TRBV11-3 NA NA 16 TGTGCCAGCAGTATTCGTGGGGGGGCATTTTACAATGAGCAGTTCTTC CASSIRGGAFYNEQFF
TRBJ2-1 TRBV30 NA TRBD1 13 TGTGCCTGGCGGGACAGGGGATACAATGAGCAGTTCTTC CAWRDRGYNEQFF
TRBJ1-2 TRBV30 NA NA 13 TGTGCCTGGAGTGTAAACCCAGGGTATGGCTACACCTTC CAWSVNPGYGYTF